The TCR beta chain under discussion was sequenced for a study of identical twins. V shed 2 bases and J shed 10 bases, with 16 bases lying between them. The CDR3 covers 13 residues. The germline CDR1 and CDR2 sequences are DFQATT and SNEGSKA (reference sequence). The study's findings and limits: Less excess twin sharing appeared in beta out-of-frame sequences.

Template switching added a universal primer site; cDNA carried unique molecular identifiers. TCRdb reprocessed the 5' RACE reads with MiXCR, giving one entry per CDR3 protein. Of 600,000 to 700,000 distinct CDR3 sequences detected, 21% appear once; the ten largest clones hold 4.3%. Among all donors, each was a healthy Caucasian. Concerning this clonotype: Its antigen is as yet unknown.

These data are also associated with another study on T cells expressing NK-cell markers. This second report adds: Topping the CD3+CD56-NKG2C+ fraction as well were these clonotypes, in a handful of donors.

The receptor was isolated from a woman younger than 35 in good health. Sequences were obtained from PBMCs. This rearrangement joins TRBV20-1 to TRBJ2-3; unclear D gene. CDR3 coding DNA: TGCAGTGCTAGAATTCAAGCGCAGGTGGCGCAGTATTTT. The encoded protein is CSARIQAQVAQYF.